Listed here are 31 T cell receptor beta chains from one sample, sequenced in a study of T cell changes during pregnancy in multiple sclerosis. This table comes from immunoSEQ multiplex PCR, and its TCRdb copy is limited to in-frame clones, with some not included. The sample consists of under 100,000 clones, roughly 90% of them appearing once. Source: peripheral blood, taken in the first trimester of pregnancy. The receptors come from a female donor in good health, enrolled as a control in a pregnancy study.

The chain carries TRBV2 and TRBJ1-1; 9 bases agree with TRBD1. Germline V gene lookup returns CDR1 SNHLY and CDR2 FYNNEI. CDR3 length: 15 amino acids. V lost 4 bases and J lost 2; bases outside the gene matches: 5. CDR3 nucleotides: TGTGCCAGCAGTGGGGACAGGGTGGGCAACACTGAAGCTTTCTTT. As protein: CASSGDRVGNTEAFF. Based on the CDR3 plus reference TRBV2 and TRBJ1-1, the full variable domain is EPEVTQTPSHQVTQMGQEVILRCVPISNHLYFYWYRQILGQKVEFLVSFYNNEISEKSEIFDDQFSVERPDGSNFTLKIRSTKLEDSAMYFCASSGDRVGNTEAFFGQGTRLTVV.

V usage is TRBV21-1 and J usage is TRBJ2-7; the D call TRBD1 from the table was never checked on the DNA. TRBV21-1 is flagged as a pseudogene. CDR3 size: 17 residues. CDR3 loop: CASSKERQTTPSYEQYF. In nucleotides, the CDR3 is TGTGCCAGCAGCAAAGAGAGACAGACCACACCCTCCTACGAGCAGTACTTC.

J is TRBJ2-1 and V is TRBV5-6, with 12 bases lining up with TRBD2. The CDR3 loop spans 14 amino acids. Germline assignment: CDR1 SGHDT and CDR2 YYEEEE. J lost 13 bases, V lost 4 bases, and 9 bases had no gene match. The CDR3 loop reads CASSGMTSGGFQFF. CDR3 nucleotide sequence: TGTGCCAGCAGCGGCATGACTAGCGGGGGCTTCCAGTTCTTC.

V usage is TRBV6-6 and J usage is TRBJ1-2, with 10 nucleotides matching TRBD1. V lost 4 bases and J lost 3; bases outside the gene matches: 8. Germline lookup yields CDR1 MNHNY and CDR2 SVGAGI (reference sequence). The CDR3 covers 16 residues. The CDR3 DNA is TGTGCCAGCAGTTCAAGACAGGGGGCGAGCGACTATGGCTACACCTTC. It is translated as CASSSRQGASDYGYTF.

The rearrangement joins TRBV18 to TRBJ1-3; D remains ambiguous. The V gene's germline CDR1 is KGHSH and CDR2 LQKENI. The CDR3 runs to 14 residues. V was clipped by 6 bases and J by 0 bases, with 9 bases between them. DNA of the CDR3: TGTGCCAGCTCCAAACAGCACTCTGGAAACACCATATATTTT. Residues: CASSKQHSGNTIYF.

V and J are TRBV2 and TRBJ1-5; 12 nucleotides align to TRBD1. The CDR3 consists of 14 residues. Germline CDR1 and CDR2: SNHLY and FYNNEI. The V gene end was trimmed by 6 bases and the J gene end by 5 bases; junction bases not matched to a gene: 2. CDR3 amino acids: CASSGTGGYQPQHF. The CDR3 region has the DNA TGTGCCAGCAGCGGGACAGGGGGCTATCAGCCCCAGCATTTT.

This chain uses TRBV11-2 with TRBJ1-4; D gene unclear. This CDR3 has 14 residues. V lost 5 bases to trimming and J lost 7 bases, with 14 bases between them. Per the germline V gene, CDR1 is SGHAT and CDR2 is FQNNGV. The CDR3 region is CASSPEPGVEKLFF. CDR3 sequence (DNA): TGTGCCAGCAGCCCGGAACCCGGGGTTGAAAAACTGTTTTTT.

The chain links TRBV6-1 to TRBJ1-2, with TRBD1 matching 8 bases. Germline V gene sequence: CDR1 MNHNS, CDR2 SASEGT. Trimming cost V 1 base and J 4 bases; bases outside gene matches: 5. This CDR3 has 15 amino acids. The CDR3 nucleotides are TGTGCCAGCAGTGAAGGGTTGGACAGGGTCTATGGCTACACCTTC. Amino acid sequence: CASSEGLDRVYGYTF.

The CDR3 reads CASSQGRGEAFF. Written as DNA, the CDR3 is TGCGCCAGCAGCCAAGGCCGGGGGGAAGCTTTCTTT. The chain employs TRBV4-1 and TRBJ1-1, with D possibly being TRBD1 (5 bases). From germline, CDR1 is MGHRA and CDR2 YSYEKL. This CDR3 spans 12 amino acids. V was clipped by 1 base and J by 8 bases, with 8 bases between them.

The gene calls are TRBV4-2 and TRBJ2-1; 9 nucleotides line up with TRBD1. After removal of 8 bases from V and 10 bases from J, the junction contained 3 bases not matched to a gene. Germline values: CDR1 LGHNA, CDR2 YNFKEQ. The CDR3 extends over 11 amino acids. CDR3 nucleotides: TGTGCCAGCCGGGACAGGGAGGAGCAGTTCTTC. It codes for CASRDREEQFF.

The chain couples TRBV4-3 to TRBJ2-7; weak D call: TRBD2 (5 bases). Germline lookup yields CDR1 LGHNA and CDR2 YSLEER. Trimming shortened V by 5 bases and J by 2 bases, and 16 bases separated the two germline ends. The CDR3 extends over 15 amino acids. CDR3 coding DNA: TGCGCCAGCAGCGCGGGTCCGAGGTTACCCTACGAGCAGTACTTC. Its protein is CASSAGPRLPYEQYF.

The V gene is TRBV2, the J gene TRBJ2-1, with 12 bases identical to TRBD1. Germline CDR1 and CDR2: SNHLY and FYNNEI. V shed 6 bases and J 9 bases; nucleotides not matched to a gene: 9. This CDR3 comprises 15 residues. The CDR3 loop is CASRAGTGGEGEQFF. The CDR3 DNA follows: TGTGCCAGCAGAGCCGGGACAGGGGGCGAGGGTGAGCAGTTCTTC. The entire variable domain, with the rest obtained from reference TRBV2 and TRBJ2-1, is as follows: EPEVTQTPSHQVTQMGQEVILRCVPISNHLYFYWYRQILGQKVEFLVSFYNNEISEKSEIFDDQFSVERPDGSNFTLKIRSTKLEDSAMYFCASRAGTGGEGEQFFGPGTRLTVL.

This clone was detected only once. The chain combines TRBV9 with TRBJ2-5; 7 bases are shared with TRBD2. Germline assignment: CDR1 SGDLS and CDR2 YYNGEE. The CDR3 spans 14 residues. The junction had 4 bases not matched to a gene; V was cut back by 3 bases and J by 2 bases. The DNA for the CDR3 is TGTGCCAGCAGCGCCGGGGGGTCTCAAGAGACCCAGTACTTC. Protein product: CASSAGGSQETQYF.

V gene TRBV7-2 combines with J gene TRBJ1-1; TRBD1 matches 8 bases. Germline loops: CDR1 SGHTA, CDR2 FQGNSA. The CDR3 covers 14 residues. Unmatched junction bases numbered 2, after V lost 5 bases and J lost 0 bases. CDR3 nucleotides: TGTGCCAGCAGCCGACAGGGGTTGAACACTGAAGCTTTCTTT. Its protein is CASSRQGLNTEAFF.

This chain links TRBV18 with TRBJ1-2; 9 nucleotides line up with TRBD1. This CDR3 is 18 amino acids long. Trimming at V came to 4 bases and at J to 3 bases, leaving 15 bases not matched to a gene. From germline, CDR1 is KGHSH and CDR2 LQKENI. The CDR3 reads CASSRRSFGTGKDYGYTF. The CDR3 coding sequence is TGTGCCAGCTCACGACGAAGCTTTGGGACAGGGAAAGACTATGGCTACACCTTC.

The rearrangement joins TRBV19 to TRBJ1-1; D not certain. V lost 2 bases and J 3 bases, leaving 7 bases between the germline ends. Germline V lookup: CDR1 LNHDA, CDR2 SQIVND (reference sequence). The CDR3 extends over 13 amino acids. The CDR3 DNA is TGTGCCAGTAGTATATCGAGGGACACTGAAGCTTTCTTT. It translates to CASSISRDTEAFF. Together with reference TRBV19 and TRBJ1-1, the CDR3 gives the full variable domain: DGGITQSPKYLFRKEGQNVTLSCEQNLNHDAMYWYRQDPGQGLRLIYYSQIVNDFQKGDIAEGYSVSREKKESFPLTVTSAQKNPTAFYLCASSISRDTEAFFGQGTRLTVV.

The chain is built from TRBV28 and TRBJ1-1; possibly TRBD1 for D (5 bases). The CDR3 has 12 amino acids. In germline, CDR1 is MDHEN, CDR2 SYDVKM. V was trimmed by 9 bases and J by 3 bases, leaving 11 bases between them. This CDR3 is CASRTPHTEAFF. The CDR3 DNA reads as TGTGCCAGTCGGACACCCCACACTGAAGCTTTCTTT.

This rearrangement joins TRBV7-9 to TRBJ2-1; 8 bases are a match to TRBD2. Germline lookup yields CDR1 SEHNR and CDR2 FQNEAQ (reference sequence). There are 15 residues in the CDR3. After removal of 5 bases from V and 5 bases from J, the junction contained 8 bases not matched to a gene. In nucleotides, the CDR3 is TGTGCCAGCAGCCAGTCCGAAGCGGGGGACAATGAGCAGTTCTTC. As protein: CASSQSEAGDNEQFF.

V gene TRBV6-6 combines with J gene TRBJ1-1; the match to TRBD1 covers 8 bases. CDR1 MNHNY and CDR2 SVGAGI come from the germline V gene (reference sequence). With 11 bases clipped from V and 2 bases from J, the junction kept 10 bases outside the gene matches. CDR3 length equals 14 residues. CDR3 residues: CASGQATINTEAFF. The CDR3 DNA reads TGTGCCTCGGGACAGGCGACGATCAACACTGAAGCTTTCTTT.

The rearrangement joins TRBV7-3 to TRBJ1-2, with TRBD1 as a possible D gene (6 bases). V was pared by 1 base and J by 0 bases, with 9 bases between. The germline V gene has CDR1 SGHTA and CDR2 FQGTGA. This CDR3 is 15 amino acids long. As DNA, the CDR3 is TGTGCCAGCAGCTTAATGGGGGGGCCTAACTATGGCTACACCTTC. Its translation is CASSLMGGPNYGYTF. Looking up the rest from reference TRBV7-3 and TRBJ1-2 gives the full variable domain: GAGVSQTPSNKVTEKGKYVELRCDPISGHTALYWYRQSLGQGPEFLIYFQGTGAADDSGLPNDRFFAVRPEGSVSTLKIQRTERGDSAVYLCASSLMGGPNYGYTFGSGTRLTVV.

This clone showed up just once. This chain uses TRBV27 with TRBJ2-7; D possibly corresponds to TRBD1 (6 bases). V was shortened by 1 base and J by 3 bases, with 13 bases between the two germline ends. Germline values: CDR1 MNHEY, CDR2 SMNVEV (reference sequence). The CDR3 is 15 residues long. In DNA, the CDR3 is TGTGCCAGCAGTTTATTGCAGGGGCGCTTCTACGAGCAGTACTTC. It is translated as CASSLLQGRFYEQYF.

The rearrangement uses TRBV18 and TRBJ2-7, with 9 bases that match TRBD1. Germline loops: CDR1 KGHSH, CDR2 LQKENI. J was trimmed by 6 bases and V by 3 bases; bases with no gene match: 6. The CDR3 runs 14 residues. The CDR3 loop reads CASSPTGGSFEQYF. The CDR3 coding sequence is TGTGCCAGCTCACCGACAGGGGGAAGCTTCGAGCAGTACTTC.

This clone was found a few times. The genes are TRBV5-6 and TRBJ1-6; perhaps TRBD1 as D (6 bases). The V gene lost 0 bases and the J gene lost 14 bases, with 18 bases spanning the gap. Germline values: CDR1 SGHDT, CDR2 YYEEEE. The CDR3 loop spans 15 amino acids. The DNA for the CDR3 is TGTGCCAGCAGCTTGGTAGCAGGGGCAATTTCGGCCCTCCACTTT. Amino acid sequence: CASSLVAGAISALHF. The full variable domain, rest sourced from reference TRBV5-6 and TRBJ1-6, is DAGVTQSPTHLIKTRGQQVTLRCSPKSGHDTVSWYQQALGQGPQFIFQYYEEEERQRGNFPDRFSGHQFPNYSSELNVNALLLGDSALYLCASSLVAGAISALHFGNGTRLTVT.

This clone was recorded only once. The chain uses TRBV7-2 and TRBJ2-5; D is perhaps TRBD2 (5 bases). This CDR3 is built from 12 residues. Germline CDR1 SGHTA, CDR2 FQGNSA. Trimming took 4 bases from V and 5 from J, leaving 8 bases between them. The DNA of the CDR3 is TGTGCCAGCAGCTCATCGGGGGAGACCCAGTACTTC. It specifies CASSSSGETQYF.

The rearrangement joins TRBV10-3 to TRBJ1-5; 7 nucleotides match TRBD1. CDR1 is ENHRY, CDR2 SYGVKD, per germline. This CDR3 has 18 residues. Trimming removed 1 base from V and 1 base from J; junction bases left unmatched: 10. The DNA of the CDR3 is TGTGCCATCAGTGAGTATCATTTACAGGGGAGGAGCAATCAGCCCCAGCATTTT. This translates into CAISEYHLQGRSNQPQHF.

The V and J genes are TRBV6-1 and TRBJ1-1; perhaps TRBD1 as D (6 bases). The CDR3 covers 14 residues. Germline CDR1 is MNHNS and CDR2 is SASEGT. Trimming removed 2 bases at V and 7 bases at J, with 14 bases between. CDR3 in amino acids: CASSEPQKGGEAFF. DNA for the CDR3: TGTGCCAGCAGTGAACCCCAAAAAGGGGGTGAAGCTTTCTTT.

The rearrangement uses TRBV6-5 and TRBJ1-3; 8 bases match TRBD1. This CDR3 is 14 amino acids long. Germline-derived CDR1 and CDR2 are MNHEY and SVGAGI. The ends lost 6 bases at V and 6 bases at J; junction bases unmatched: 7. The CDR3 is CASRADRAENTIYF. DNA of the CDR3: TGTGCCAGCAGAGCGGACAGGGCTGAAAACACCATATATTTT.

The chain links TRBV27 to TRBJ1-2, with D perhaps TRBD1 (6 bases). In germline, CDR1 is MNHEY, CDR2 SMNVEV (reference sequence). The CDR3 consists of 17 residues. The V end lost 5 bases, the J end lost 4 bases, and 23 bases lay between the germline ends. Written as DNA, the CDR3 is TGTGCCAGCAGTCCCTCGGTTCAGGGAAGAGGGGGCTATGGCTACACCTTC. Its translation: CASSPSVQGRGGYGYTF.

This chain connects TRBV2 to TRBJ1-2; no clear D. The CDR3 runs 17 residues. Germline values: CDR1 SNHLY, CDR2 FYNNEI. V shed 6 bases and J shed 1 base, with 21 bases lying between them. The CDR3 DNA sequence: TGTGCCAGCAGCCGACCGACGGAGAGTGCCGTTAACTATGGCTACACCTTC. Translation gives CASSRPTESAVNYGYTF.

The V call is TRBV5-6, the J call TRBJ1-1; D perhaps matches TRBD1 (6 bases). With 0 bases removed from V and 3 bases from J, the gap between germline ends came to 12 bases. The CDR3 is 15 amino acids. Germline V gene data show CDR1 as SGHDT and CDR2 as YYEEEE. The CDR3 coding sequence is TGTGCCAGCAGCTTGGGGGGACACCCCTACACTGAAGCTTTCTTT. This sequence encodes CASSLGGHPYTEAFF.

V usage is TRBV4-1 and J usage is TRBJ2-3; D gene ambiguous. V gave up 4 bases and J gave up 8 bases, with 22 bases separating them. The CDR3 is 16 amino acids. Germline CDR1 MGHRA, CDR2 YSYEKL. The CDR3 protein is CASSRLSEVLGATQYF. The CDR3 nucleotides are TGCGCCAGCAGCCGACTCAGCGAAGTCCTCGGTGCTACGCAGTATTTT.